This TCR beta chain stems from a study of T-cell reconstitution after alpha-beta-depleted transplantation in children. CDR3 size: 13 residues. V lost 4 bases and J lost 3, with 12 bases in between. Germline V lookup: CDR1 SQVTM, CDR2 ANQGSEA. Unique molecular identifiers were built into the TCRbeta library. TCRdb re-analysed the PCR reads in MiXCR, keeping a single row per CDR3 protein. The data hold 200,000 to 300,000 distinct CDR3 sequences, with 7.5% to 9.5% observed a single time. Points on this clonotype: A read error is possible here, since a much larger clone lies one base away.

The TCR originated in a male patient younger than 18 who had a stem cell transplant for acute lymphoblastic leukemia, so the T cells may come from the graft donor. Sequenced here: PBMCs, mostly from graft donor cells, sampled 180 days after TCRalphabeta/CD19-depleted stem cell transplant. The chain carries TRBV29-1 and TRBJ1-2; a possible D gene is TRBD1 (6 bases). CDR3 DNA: TGCAGCGTTGGCAAGGGGGGGGACTATGGCTACACCTTC. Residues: CSVGKGGDYGYTF.